The clone carrying this T cell receptor (beta chain) came up once. Its antigen is not known. Trimming shortened V by 3 bases and J by 6 bases, and 9 bases separated the two germline ends. The CDR3 length is 14 residues. Germline lookup yields CDR1 MNHEY and CDR2 SMNVEV (reference sequence). This entry belongs to a study of T cell responses to AZD1222 COVID-19 vaccine. Study as a whole: Pooling of second doses given at about 4 or about 12 weeks was done.

Study findings and constraints: Baseline seropositives among AZD1222 recipients totaled only 5 to 7.

The repertoire was sequenced with immunoSEQ multiplex PCR; TCRdb's copy has only in-frame clones and lacks some. The data show approximately 190,000 clones, roughly 92% seen once. The receptor comes from an adult in good health. The sequences come from peripheral blood, collected on day 0 of AZD1222 vaccination. The genes are TRBV27 and TRBJ1-6; D is ambiguous. CDR3 residues: CASSFGPGNSPLHF. In nucleotides, the CDR3 is TGTGCCAGCAGTTTTGGTCCGGGTAATTCACCCCTCCACTTT.